One and the same sample provided the 13 T cell receptor beta chains below, sequenced in a study of cytomegalovirus exposure and HLA in healthy donors (dated by TCRdb to about 2017). Libraries came from the immunoSEQ multiplex PCR assay. A mixture of 60 forward primers for TCR Vbeta segments and 13 reverse primers for TCR Jbeta segments was used in the multiplex PCR. TCRdb holds this immuneACCESS table with in-frame rearrangements only. Some clones are missing; in checked studies, unresolved V genes explain under half, and the rest has no known cause. Present in this sample are 280,000 or so clones, 70% to 90% of which were seen just once. In total, the top ten clones hold roughly 2.3% of the sample. Sample: PBMCs. These receptors originate from a woman aged 18 to 35 in good health and CMV-seronegative.

The chain links TRBV18 to TRBJ2-3; 8 bases line up with TRBD2. Germline assignment: CDR1 KGHSH and CDR2 LQKENI. Trimming removed 2 bases from V and 4 bases from J; junction bases left unmatched: 5. CDR3 length: 15 amino acids. The CDR3 bases are TGTGCCAGCTCACCATGGCGGGGGGATTCAGATACGCAGTATTTT. Translated, it gives CASSPWRGDSDTQYF.

The J gene is TRBJ1-5, the V gene TRBV27; D is undetermined. Germline CDR1 reads MNHEY; CDR2 reads SMNVEV (reference sequence). V was cut by 4 bases and J by 5 bases, with 9 bases left in between. This CDR3 is built from 13 residues. CDR3 DNA: TGTGCCAGCAGTTCACTGGTGGATCAGCCCCAGCATTTT. Protein sequence: CASSSLVDQPQHF.

The rearrangement links TRBV6-5 to TRBJ1-4; tentatively, D is TRBD1 (6 bases). V was shortened by 2 bases and J by 6 bases, with 13 bases between the two germline ends. The length of the CDR3 is 15 residues. Germline V gene sequence: CDR1 MNHEY, CDR2 SVGAGI. CDR3 nucleotide sequence: TGTGCCAGCAGTTACGTTAGGGGGAGTCATGAAAAACTGTTTTTT. Amino acids: CASSYVRGSHEKLFF.

The V call is TRBV6-5, the J call TRBJ1-1; TRBD1 is a possible D gene (6 bases). Trimming took off 6 bases at V and 5 bases at J, with 19 bases between the two ends. The CDR3 has 15 residues. Per germline, CDR1 MNHEY and CDR2 SVGAGI. The CDR3 sequence is CASRKTGPLGTEAFF. The CDR3 DNA reads as TGTGCCAGCAGGAAGACAGGTCCCCTGGGGACTGAAGCTTTCTTT.

The rearrangement uses TRBV2 and TRBJ2-3; D perhaps matches TRBD2 (5 bases). The ends were cut back, 7 bases at V and 1 base at J, with 12 bases in the middle. Germline V gives CDR1 SNHLY, CDR2 FYNNEI. CDR3 length: 14 residues. CDR3: CASTGSLGTDTQYF. CDR3 nucleotide sequence: TGTGCCAGCACGGGATCCCTTGGCACAGATACGCAGTATTTT.

This clone was recorded only once. The V gene is TRBV7-9, the J gene TRBJ1-3, with a tentative D call TRBD1 (6 bases). CDR3 length equals 15 residues. Germline V gives CDR1 SEHNR, CDR2 FQNEAQ (reference sequence). V lost 7 bases, J lost 1 base, and 14 bases lay in between. The CDR3 loop reads CASTLTRGSGNTIYF. CDR3 in DNA: TGTGCCAGCACTCTAACCAGGGGATCTGGAAACACCATATATTTT.

Details on this clone: At one of its ends the junction is not consistent with the germline gene, which may arise from a read error. The chain uses TRBV7-9 and TRBJ1-2; 9 bases line up with TRBD1. Germline V gives CDR1 SEHNR, CDR2 FQNEAQ (reference sequence). The CDR3 loop spans 16 amino acids. The chain's CDR3 is CSSSLVSGQGDYGYTF. The CDR3 DNA is TGTTCCAGCAGCTTAGTGTCGGGACAGGGAGACTATGGCTACACCTTC.

The rearrangement links TRBV5-6 to TRBJ2-7; TRBD1 agrees at 8 bases. Germline V gene sequence: CDR1 SGHDT, CDR2 YYEEEE. With V trimmed by 4 bases and J by 2 bases, 5 bases remained unmatched. This CDR3 has 14 amino acids. CDR3 nucleotides: TGTGCCAGCAGCGTCGGGACAGGAGCCTACGAGCAGTACTTC. Protein sequence: CASSVGTGAYEQYF. Full variable domain (rest looked up from reference TRBV5-6 and TRBJ2-7): DAGVTQSPTHLIKTRGQQVTLRCSPKSGHDTVSWYQQALGQGPQFIFQYYEEEERQRGNFPDRFSGHQFPNYSSELNVNALLLGDSALYLCASSVGTGAYEQYFGPGTRLTVT.

V usage is TRBV10-3 and J usage is TRBJ1-2; possibly TRBD1 for D (6 bases). V was trimmed by 10 bases and J by 3 bases, leaving 15 bases between them. CDR3 length equals 13 residues. Germline V gene sequence: CDR1 ENHRY, CDR2 SYGVKD. In DNA form, the CDR3 reads TGTGCCAGCAGCCCACGGACAGACTATGGCTACACCTTC. Its protein is CASSPRTDYGYTF.

The chain is built from TRBV30 and TRBJ2-3; tentatively, D is TRBD1 (6 bases). CDR3 length: 16 amino acids. Deletions cut 0 bases from V and 2 bases from J, with 15 bases between. In germline, CDR1 is GTSNPN, CDR2 SVGIG (reference sequence). CDR3 region: CAWSVGQKTSTDTQYF. The CDR3 nucleotides are TGTGCCTGGAGTGTAGGACAGAAGACCTCCACAGATACGCAGTATTTT.

The rearrangement uses TRBV10-1 and TRBJ2-3, with 8 bases lining up with TRBD1. V was pared by 5 bases and J by 0 bases, with 7 bases of the junction left unmatched. The length of the CDR3 is 16 residues. CDR1 and CDR2 from the germline V gene are WNHNN and SYGVQD (reference sequence). The CDR3 nucleotides are TGCGCCAGCAGTACCTACCGGGACAGGAGCACAGATACGCAGTATTTT. It encodes CASSTYRDRSTDTQYF.

This chain uses TRBV7-9 with TRBJ2-2; 10 bases map to TRBD2. Germline trimming cut 5 bases from V and 1 base from J; bases unmatched to any gene: 1. This CDR3 comprises 15 residues. CDR1 is SEHNR, CDR2 FQNEAQ, per germline (reference sequence). The CDR3 loop is CASSPSGGNTGELFF. The CDR3 DNA sequence: TGTGCCAGCAGCCCTAGCGGGGGGAACACCGGGGAGCTGTTTTTT.

This chain uses TRBV20-1 with TRBJ1-6; the D gene is possibly TRBD1 (6 bases). The CDR3 is made up of 11 amino acids. V was shortened by 5 bases and J by 10 bases, with 9 bases between the two germline ends. In germline, CDR1 is DFQATT, CDR2 SNEGSKA (reference sequence). The CDR3 bases are TGCAGTGCTGGGGGGGGCTCACCCCTCCACTTT. This translates into CSAGGGSPLHF.